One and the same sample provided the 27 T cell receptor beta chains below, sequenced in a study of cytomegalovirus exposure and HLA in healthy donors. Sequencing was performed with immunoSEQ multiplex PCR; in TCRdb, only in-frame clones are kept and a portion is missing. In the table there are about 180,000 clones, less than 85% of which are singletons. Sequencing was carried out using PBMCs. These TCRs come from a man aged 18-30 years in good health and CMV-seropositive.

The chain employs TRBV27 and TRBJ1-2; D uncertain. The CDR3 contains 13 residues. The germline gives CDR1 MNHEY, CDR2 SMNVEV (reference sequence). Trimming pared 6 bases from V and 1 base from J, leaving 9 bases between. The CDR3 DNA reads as TGTGCCAGCAGCGAGGGCTTTAACTATGGCTACACCTTC. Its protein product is CASSEGFNYGYTF.

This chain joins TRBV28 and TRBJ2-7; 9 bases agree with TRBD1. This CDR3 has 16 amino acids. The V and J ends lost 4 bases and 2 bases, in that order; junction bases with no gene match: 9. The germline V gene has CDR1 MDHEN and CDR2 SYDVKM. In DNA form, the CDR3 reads TGTGCCAGCAGTTCCCCAGGGACAGGGTTTACCTACGAGCAGTACTTC. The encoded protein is CASSSPGTGFTYEQYF.

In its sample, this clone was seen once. The CDR3 is CASSNIRDRDQPQHF. DNA of the CDR3: TGTGCCAGCAGTAACATCCGGGACAGGGATCAGCCCCAGCATTTT. The chain employs TRBV28 and TRBJ1-5, with 9 nucleotides matching TRBD1. Germline V gene lookup returns CDR1 MDHEN and CDR2 SYDVKM. The CDR3 extends over 15 amino acids. J gave up 5 bases and V 5 bases, and 7 bases lay outside the gene matches.

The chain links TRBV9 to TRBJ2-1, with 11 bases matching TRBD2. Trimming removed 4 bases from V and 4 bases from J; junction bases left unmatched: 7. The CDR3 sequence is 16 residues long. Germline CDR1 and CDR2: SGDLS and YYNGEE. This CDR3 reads CASSPSGTSGYNEQFF. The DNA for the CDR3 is TGTGCCAGCAGCCCGTCGGGGACTAGCGGTTACAATGAGCAGTTCTTC.

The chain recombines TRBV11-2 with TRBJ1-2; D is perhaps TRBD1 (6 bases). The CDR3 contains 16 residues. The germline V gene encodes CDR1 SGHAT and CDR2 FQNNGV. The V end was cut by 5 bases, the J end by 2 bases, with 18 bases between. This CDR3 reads CASSRGARGRNYGYTF. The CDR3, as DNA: TGTGCCAGCAGCCGAGGGGCCAGGGGCCGGAACTATGGCTACACCTTC.

CDR3 coding DNA: TGTGCCAGCAGTGTGGGGACAGATAGCAATCAGCCCCAGCATTTT. Translation gives CASSVGTDSNQPQHF. The genes are TRBV2 and TRBJ1-5, with 7 nucleotides matching TRBD1. This CDR3 is 15 amino acids long. The V gene end was trimmed by 4 bases and the J gene end by 0 bases; junction bases not matched to a gene: 3. Germline V gene lookup returns CDR1 SNHLY and CDR2 FYNNEI.

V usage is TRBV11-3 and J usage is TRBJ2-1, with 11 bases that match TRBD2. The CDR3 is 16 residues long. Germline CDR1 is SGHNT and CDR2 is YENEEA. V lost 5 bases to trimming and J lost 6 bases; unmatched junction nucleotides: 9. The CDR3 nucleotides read TGTGCCAGCAGCGCCCGGACTAGCGGGCAAGGCAATGAGCAGTTCTTC. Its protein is CASSARTSGQGNEQFF.

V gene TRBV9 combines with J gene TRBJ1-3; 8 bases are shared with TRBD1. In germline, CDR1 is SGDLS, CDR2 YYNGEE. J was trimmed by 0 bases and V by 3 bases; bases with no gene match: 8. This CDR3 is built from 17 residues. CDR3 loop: CASSEGYRGSSGNTIYF. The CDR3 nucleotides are TGTGCCAGCAGCGAGGGGTACAGGGGGAGCTCTGGAAACACCATATATTTT.

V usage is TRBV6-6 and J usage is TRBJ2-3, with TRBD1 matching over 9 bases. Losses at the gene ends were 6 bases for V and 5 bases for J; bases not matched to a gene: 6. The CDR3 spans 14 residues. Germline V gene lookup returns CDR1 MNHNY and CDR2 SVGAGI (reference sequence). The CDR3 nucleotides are TGTGCCAGCAGCATGGGACAGGGTGGAGATACGCAGTATTTT. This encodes CASSMGQGGDTQYF.

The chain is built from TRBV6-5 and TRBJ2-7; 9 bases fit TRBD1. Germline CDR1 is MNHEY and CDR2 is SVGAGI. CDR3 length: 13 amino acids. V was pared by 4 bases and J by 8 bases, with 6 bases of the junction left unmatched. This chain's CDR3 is CASSSGTGIKQYF. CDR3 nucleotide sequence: TGTGCCAGCAGTTCCGGGACAGGGATAAAGCAGTACTTC.

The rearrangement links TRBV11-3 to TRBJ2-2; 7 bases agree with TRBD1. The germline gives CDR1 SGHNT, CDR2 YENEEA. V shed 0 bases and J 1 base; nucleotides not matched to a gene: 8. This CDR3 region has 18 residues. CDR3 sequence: CASSLDRLGQVNTGELFF. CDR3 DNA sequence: TGTGCCAGCAGCTTAGATCGGTTAGGACAGGTGAACACCGGGGAGCTGTTTTTT.

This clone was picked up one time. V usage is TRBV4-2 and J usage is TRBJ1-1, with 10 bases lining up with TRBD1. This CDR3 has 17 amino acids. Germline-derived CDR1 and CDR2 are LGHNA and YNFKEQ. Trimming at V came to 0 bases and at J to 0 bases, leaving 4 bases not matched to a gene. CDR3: CASSQDRTGGVNTEAFF. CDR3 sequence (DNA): TGTGCCAGCAGCCAAGATCGGACAGGGGGAGTGAACACTGAAGCTTTCTTT.

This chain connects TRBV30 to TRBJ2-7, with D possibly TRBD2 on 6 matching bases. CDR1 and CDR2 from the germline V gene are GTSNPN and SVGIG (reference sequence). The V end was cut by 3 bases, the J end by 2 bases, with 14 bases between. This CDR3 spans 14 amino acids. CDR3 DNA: TGTGCCTGGAGCCTTCCTCCGGGGGCCTACGAGCAGTACTTC. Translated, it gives CAWSLPPGAYEQYF.

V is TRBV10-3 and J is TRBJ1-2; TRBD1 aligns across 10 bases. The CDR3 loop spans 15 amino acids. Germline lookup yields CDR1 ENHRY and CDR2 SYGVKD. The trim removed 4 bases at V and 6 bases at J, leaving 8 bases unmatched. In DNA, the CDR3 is TGTGCCATCAGTGTTTCCCCGACAGGGGGCAATGGCTACACCTTC. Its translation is CAISVSPTGGNGYTF.

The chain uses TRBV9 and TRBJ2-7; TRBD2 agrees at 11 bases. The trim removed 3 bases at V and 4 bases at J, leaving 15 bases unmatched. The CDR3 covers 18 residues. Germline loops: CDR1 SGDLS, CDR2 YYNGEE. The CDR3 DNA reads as TGTGCCAGCAGCGAGGGTAGCGGGGGGGAGTATTTGGCGTACGAGCAGTACTTC. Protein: CASSEGSGGEYLAYEQYF.

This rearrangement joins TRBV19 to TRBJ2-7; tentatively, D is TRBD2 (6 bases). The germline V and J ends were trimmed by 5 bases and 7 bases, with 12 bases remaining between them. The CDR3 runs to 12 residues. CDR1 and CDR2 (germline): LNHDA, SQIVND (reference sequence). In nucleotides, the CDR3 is TGTGCCAGTAGTGGAAAGGGGAGGGAGCAGTACTTC. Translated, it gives CASSGKGREQYF.

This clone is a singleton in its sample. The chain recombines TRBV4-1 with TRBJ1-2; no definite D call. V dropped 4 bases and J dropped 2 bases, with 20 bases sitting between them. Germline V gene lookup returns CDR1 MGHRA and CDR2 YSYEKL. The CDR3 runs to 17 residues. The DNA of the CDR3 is TGCGCCAGCAGCCCCATCCTTTGGAGGGAATTCAACTATGGCTACACCTTC. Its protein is CASSPILWREFNYGYTF.

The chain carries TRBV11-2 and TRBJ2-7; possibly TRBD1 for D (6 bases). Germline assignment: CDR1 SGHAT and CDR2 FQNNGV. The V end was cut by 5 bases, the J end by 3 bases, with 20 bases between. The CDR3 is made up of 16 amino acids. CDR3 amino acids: CASSVGPQGPHYEQYF. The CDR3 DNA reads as TGTGCCAGCAGCGTCGGGCCCCAGGGGCCCCACTACGAGCAGTACTTC.

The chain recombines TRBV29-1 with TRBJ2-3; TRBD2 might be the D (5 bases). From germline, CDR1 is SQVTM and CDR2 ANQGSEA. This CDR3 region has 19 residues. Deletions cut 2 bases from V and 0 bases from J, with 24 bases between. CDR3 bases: TGCAGCGTTGAACCTTTTGGGAGTACCAGCGCTTTCAGCACAGATACGCAGTATTTT. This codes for CSVEPFGSTSAFSTDTQYF.

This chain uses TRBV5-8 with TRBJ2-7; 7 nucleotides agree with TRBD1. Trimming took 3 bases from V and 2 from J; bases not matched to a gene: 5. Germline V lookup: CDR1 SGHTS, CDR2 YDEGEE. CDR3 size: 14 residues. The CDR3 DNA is TGTGCCAGCAGCTCGGGACAGTTTCCCTACGAGCAGTACTTC. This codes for CASSSGQFPYEQYF.

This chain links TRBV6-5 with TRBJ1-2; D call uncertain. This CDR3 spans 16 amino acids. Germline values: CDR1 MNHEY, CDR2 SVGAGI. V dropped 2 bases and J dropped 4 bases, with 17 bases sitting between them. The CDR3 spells CASSYGRPDYSYGYTF. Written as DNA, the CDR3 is TGTGCCAGCAGTTACGGCCGTCCTGACTACAGCTATGGCTACACCTTC.

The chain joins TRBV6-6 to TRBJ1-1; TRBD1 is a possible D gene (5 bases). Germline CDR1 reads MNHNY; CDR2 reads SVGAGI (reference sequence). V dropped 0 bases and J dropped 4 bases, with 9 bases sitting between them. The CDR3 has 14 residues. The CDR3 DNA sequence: TGTGCCAGCAGTTACTCAGGGGAAGGCACTGAAGCTTTCTTT. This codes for CASSYSGEGTEAFF.

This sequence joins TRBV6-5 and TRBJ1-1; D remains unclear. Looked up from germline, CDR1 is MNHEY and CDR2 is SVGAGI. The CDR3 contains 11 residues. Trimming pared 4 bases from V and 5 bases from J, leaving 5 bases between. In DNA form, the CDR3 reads TGTGCCAGCAGTTCCGCGACTGAAGCTTTCTTT. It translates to CASSSATEAFF.

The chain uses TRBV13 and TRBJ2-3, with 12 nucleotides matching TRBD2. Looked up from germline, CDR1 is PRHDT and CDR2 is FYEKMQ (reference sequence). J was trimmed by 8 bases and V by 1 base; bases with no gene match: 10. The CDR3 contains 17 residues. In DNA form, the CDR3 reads TGTGCCAGCAGCTTAGTGGGACTAGCGGGCGAGGGGCTTACGCAGTATTTT. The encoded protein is CASSLVGLAGEGLTQYF.

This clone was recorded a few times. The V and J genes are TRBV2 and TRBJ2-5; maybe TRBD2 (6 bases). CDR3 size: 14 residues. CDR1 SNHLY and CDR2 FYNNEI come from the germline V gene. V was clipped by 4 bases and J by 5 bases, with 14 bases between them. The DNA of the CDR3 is TGTGCCAGCAGTGTTGCGGGGCAACTGGAGACCCAGTACTTC. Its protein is CASSVAGQLETQYF.

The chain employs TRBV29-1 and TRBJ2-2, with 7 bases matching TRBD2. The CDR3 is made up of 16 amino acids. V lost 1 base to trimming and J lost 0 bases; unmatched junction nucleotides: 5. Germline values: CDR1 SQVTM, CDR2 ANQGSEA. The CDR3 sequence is CSVEAQGLSNTGELFF. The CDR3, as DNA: TGCAGCGTTGAAGCTCAGGGACTATCGAACACCGGGGAGCTGTTTTTT.

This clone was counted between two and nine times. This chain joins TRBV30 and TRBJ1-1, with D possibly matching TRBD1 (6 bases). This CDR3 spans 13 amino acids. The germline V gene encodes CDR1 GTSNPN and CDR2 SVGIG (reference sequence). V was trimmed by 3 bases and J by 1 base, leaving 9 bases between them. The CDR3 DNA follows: TGTGCCTGGAGCGGACAGACGAACACTGAAGCTTTCTTT. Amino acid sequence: CAWSGQTNTEAFF.